This TCR beta chain was sequenced for a study of blood T cell repertoires in COVID-19. Study information: Specimens from acute and convalescent COVID-19 originated in the United States, Italy and Spain. Nucleic acid was either cDNA or gDNA, and it came from T cells, B-cell-depleted T cells, or PBMCs.

Authors' analysis steps: Counts of nucleated cells, estimated from reference gene primer amplification, were obtained. TCRdb keeps only in-frame clones here, not all; method: immunoSEQ multiplex PCR. That table furnishes V, J and clone size, whereas the DNA furnished D and trimming. The repertoire holds over 60,000 clones, with more than 75% as singletons. Trimming stripped 1 base from V and 2 bases from J, with 12 bases between. The CDR3 runs to 16 residues. Germline assignment: CDR1 LGHDT and CDR2 YNNKEL (reference sequence). This receptor was taken from a man aged 65 to 79 with acute or convalescent COVID-19. The specimen sequenced was peripheral blood. The chain uses TRBV3-1 (or the pseudogene TRBV3-2) and TRBJ2-1; maybe TRBD2 (7 bases). CDR3 sequence: CASSQVAGATYNEQFF. The DNA for the CDR3 is TGTGCCAGCAGCCAAGTGGCGGGGGCGACCTACAATGAGCAGTTCTTC.